These T cell receptor beta chains were read from a single sample in a study of beta chain features in type 1 diabetes. Profiling relied on immunoSEQ multiplex PCR, and the TCRdb table lists in-frame clones only, not all of them. Seen here are around 500,000 clones, roughly 11% observed once, and the top ten hold about 0.045%. Material: naive CD4+ T cells from blood. The source of these receptors is a woman aged 18-30 years in good health. CDR3s include the opening cysteine and the closing phenylalanine or tryptophan. A D gene is named only where the DNA matches it firmly. The size field is filled for only some rows; it gives once, few, many or a size class.

d_gene	v_gene	abundance	j_gene	CDR3nt	CDR3aa
TRBD1	TRBV6-5	.	TRBJ2-7	TGTGCCAGCAGTCACCCCGGGACAGAACCCCGAAGGACGTACTTC	CASSHPGTEPRRTYF
.	TRBV7-9	.	TRBJ2-4	TGTGCCAGCAGCAGAGGAGTAGCCAAAAACATTCAGTACTTC	CASSRGVAKNIQYF
.	TRBV30	.	TRBJ2-7	TGTGCCTGGAGTGTACGCTACGAGCAGTACTTC	CAWSVRYEQYF
.	TRBV9	.	TRBJ2-3	TGTGCCAGCAGCCCCAGCACAGATACGCAGTATTTT	CASSPSTDTQYF
.	TRBV5-1	few	TRBJ2-5	TGCGCCAGCAGCTTGGACAGGGCGATAGAGACCCAGTACTTC	CASSLDRAIETQYF
TRBD2	TRBV11-2	.	TRBJ2-1	TGTGCCAGCAGCGGGTTAGCGGGGTACAATGAGCAGTTCTTC	CASSGLAGYNEQFF
.	TRBV15	.	TRBJ2-1	TGTGCCACCAGCAGAGGTGGTGGCGGTTACAATGAGCAGTTCTTC	CATSRGGGGYNEQFF
.	TRBV30	.	TRBJ1-2	TGTGCCTGGATACCCGGGGGGGGAGGTGGCTATGGCTACACCTTC	CAWIPGGGGGYGYTF
.	TRBV2	few	TRBJ1-1	TGTGCCAGCAGTGCGGGCCGTGAAGCTTTCTTT	CASSAGREAFF
.	TRBV11-2	.	TRBJ2-6	TGTGCCAGCAGCTTAGGCGTGGGAGCTGGGGCCAACGTCCTGACTTTC	CASSLGVGAGANVLTF
.	TRBV30	many	TRBJ2-7	TGTGCCTGGAGCTCTGGGTTCGTCTACGAGCAGTACTTC	CAWSSGFVYEQYF
.	TRBV7-8	few	TRBJ2-1	TGTGCCAGCAGCCGGGGACTTAGGGATGAGCAGTTCTTC	CASSRGLRDEQFF
.	TRBV5-1	few	TRBJ2-1	TGCGCCAGCAGCTTCTGGGAGAATGAGCAGTTCTTC	CASSFWENEQFF
.	TRBV15	few	TRBJ2-3	TGTGCCACCAGCAGAGATCCGGGACACCCGACGCAGTATTTT	CATSRDPGHPTQYF
.	TRBV14	few	TRBJ1-3	TGTGCCAGCAGCCAAGATTTAGGGGAACCCTCTGGAAACACCATATATTTT	CASSQDLGEPSGNTIYF
.	TRBV7-3	.	TRBJ2-7	TGTGCCAGCAGCTTAACGAAAAACTACGAGCAGTACTTC	CASSLTKNYEQYF
.	TRBV9	.	TRBJ2-3	TGTGCCAGCAGCCCTCTATGGGATACGCAGTATTTT	CASSPLWDTQYF
.	TRBV7-2	.	TRBJ1-2	TGTGCCAGCAGCCCCCGTTTAGGGGTTGCTGGCTACACCTTC	CASSPRLGVAGYTF
.	TRBV5-4	.	TRBJ1-2	TGTGCCAGCAGCTTACAGGAGAACTATGGCTACACCTTC	CASSLQENYGYTF
.	TRBV18	.	TRBJ1-2	TGTGCCAGCTCACAAACCCCGGGACTTAATAACTATGGCTACACCTTC	CASSQTPGLNNYGYTF
TRBD1	TRBV30	few	TRBJ2-2	TGTGCCTGGAGTGTAAACCCCTGGGACAGTGGGAACACCGGGGAGCTGTTTTTT	CAWSVNPWDSGNTGELFF
.	TRBV11-2	.	TRBJ2-1	TGTGCCAGCAGCTATCTTCGTGCCAATGAGCAGTTCTTC	CASSYLRANEQFF
.	TRBV7-9	.	TRBJ2-2	TGTGCCAGCACCCCACCAGGAAGGGCGGGCTACACCGGGGAGCTGTTTTTT	CASTPPGRAGYTGELFF
.	TRBV6-1	.	TRBJ1-2	TGTGCCAGCGCCCTCACAGCTAATAACTATGGCTACACCTTC	CASALTANNYGYTF
TRBD2	TRBV5-1	few	TRBJ2-7	TGCGCCAGCAGTTCGACTAGCGGGAGCCTCGAGCAGTACTTC	CASSSTSGSLEQYF
.	TRBV19	few	TRBJ2-3	TGTGCCAGTAGTATGGGGGATACGCAGTATTTT	CASSMGDTQYF
TRBD2	TRBV30	.	TRBJ2-5	TGTGCCTGGCTGGGAGGGTATGAGACCCAGTACTTC	CAWLGGYETQYF
TRBD2	TRBV4-3	few	TRBJ2-5	TGCGCCAGCAGCCAGAGTAGTTGGAAGCGGGGGGTTCGCGGAGGGGCCCAGTACTTC	CASSQSSWKRGVRGGAQYF
TRBD1	TRBV5-4	few	TRBJ2-1	TGTGCCAGCAGACTCACCTTGACAGGGGAGCAGTTCTTC	CASRLTLTGEQFF
TRBD1	TRBV7-9	few	TRBJ2-1	TGTGCCAGCAGCTTACGTAGACAGGGGGCGGACAATGAGCAGTTCTTC	CASSLRRQGADNEQFF
TRBD1	TRBV29-1	many	TRBJ2-7	TGCAGCGTCGCAGGGGGCTGGGACGAGCAGTACTTC	CSVAGGWDEQYF
.	TRBV7-2	.	TRBJ1-2	TGTGCCAGCAGCCTCCGACAGACCTATGGCTACACCTTC	CASSLRQTYGYTF
TRBD1	TRBV5-8	.	TRBJ1-4	TGTGCCAGCCGACCGACAGGGTATGAAAAACTGTTTTTT	CASRPTGYEKLFF
.	TRBV29-1	few	TRBJ1-3	TGCAGCGTTGGGGTCGGAAACACCATATATTTT	CSVGVGNTIYF
.	TRBV7-3	few	TRBJ2-3	TGTGCCAGCAGCCCAACCCGGGCTAGCGGCACAGATACGCAGTATTTT	CASSPTRASGTDTQYF
TRBD2	TRBV7-2	.	TRBJ2-3	TGTGCCAGCAGCCCCGCGGGAGGGGGCACAGATACGCAGTATTTT	CASSPAGGGTDTQYF
.	TRBV30	many	TRBJ2-7	TGTGCCTGGAGACGGCGCAGCGAGCAGTACTTC	CAWRRRSEQYF
TRBD2	TRBV4-1	few	TRBJ2-5	TGCGCCAGCAGCCAAGCCGGACTAGCGGACCAGTACTTC	CASSQAGLADQYF
.	TRBV27	.	TRBJ2-5	TGTGCCAGCGGGGGACTGACGAAACCTCAAGAGACCCAGTACTTC	CASGGLTKPQETQYF
TRBD2	TRBV29-1	few	TRBJ2-3	TGCAGCGGACGAGCGGGGAGGACCTCAGATACGCAGTATTTT	CSGRAGRTSDTQYF
TRBD1	TRBV27	.	TRBJ1-1	TGTGCCAGCAGTTCTCGGACAGGGGGCGAAACTGAAGCTTTCTTT	CASSSRTGGETEAFF
.	TRBV13	few	TRBJ1-1	TGTGCCAGCAGCCCTGGGACGGCCAACACTGAAGCTTTCTTT	CASSPGTANTEAFF
TRBD2	TRBV5-1	few	TRBJ2-1	TGCGCCAGCAGCCAGCTAGCGGACTACAATGAGCAGTTCTTC	CASSQLADYNEQFF
.	TRBV7-9	few	TRBJ2-3	TGTGCCAGCAGCTTAACGGGGGTCCTCACAGATACGCAGTATTTT	CASSLTGVLTDTQYF
.	TRBV9	few	TRBJ2-5	TGTGCCAGCAGCACTACACAGGGCGGCCAGTACTTC	CASSTTQGGQYF
.	TRBV7-2	many	TRBJ1-4	TGTGCCAGCAGCCATGGGAGGTGGGAAAAACTGTTTTTT	CASSHGRWEKLFF